The clone carrying this T cell receptor (beta chain) showed up many times. No antigen is known for it. The junction and the germline gene differ at one end; a read error may be behind it. Germline assignment: CDR1 SGHVS and CDR2 FNYEAQ. The CDR3 covers 15 residues. The data derive from a study of CD8+CD57+ T cells in acquired aplastic anemia. Patients chosen for sequencing had CD8+CD57+ cells that had expanded, as shown by flow cytometry. Sampling of blood occurred while the patients had still received no therapy. Overall study results and limits: Comparison of patients with controls identified about 30 shared CD8+ CDR3 sequences.

Genomic DNA acted as the template from which TCR beta VDJ combination and CDR3 sequence profiling were carried out. In TCRdb, the reads were re-called with MiXCR into one record per CDR3 protein. Here the sample spans 150,000 to 200,000 distinct CDR3 sequences, around half being singletons. This receptor was obtained from a human donor with aplastic anemia. Material for sequencing was sorted CD4+, CD8+, or CD8+CD57+ T cells (not recorded which) from PBMCs. The chain uses TRBV7-6 and TRBJ1-1, with 8 bases lining up with TRBD1. Here the CDR3 DNA reads TGTGCCAGCAGCTTAGGGCAGGGGGCCAACACTGAAGCTTCCTTT. Residues: CASSLGQGANTEASF.